These T cell receptor beta chains were read from a single sample in a study of tumor-infiltrating lymphocytes in primary liver carcinoma. Each CDR3 protein gets one entry after TCRdb re-called the multiplex PCR reads with MiXCR. Of 100,000 to 150,000 distinct CDR3 sequences in the sample, 50% to 80% are singletons; the top ten hold 7.5% to 8.5%. Sequenced: liver tumor tissue from sampling region 3. These receptors were taken from a woman aged 55-70 years with primary liver carcinoma and hepatitis B virus infection. Each CDR3 is given with its conserved first and last residue. D genes are given only for firm matches. Expanded clones are given a class, and other clones once, few, many or no size at all.

CDR3: CASGRLTRQGTAFF
DNA: TGTGCGAGCGGTCGCCTTACCAGACAAGGCACAGCTTTCTTT
D: NA
V: TRBV6-5
J: TRBJ1-1
size: once

CDR3: CSAEDPTSGSIKNEQFF
DNA: TGCAGTGCTGAGGACCCAACTAGCGGGAGTATTAAGAATGAGCAGTTCTTC
D: TRBD2
V: TRBV20-1
J: TRBJ2-1
size: NA

CDR3: CASSRDSQETQYF
DNA: TGTGCCAGCAGTAGGGACAGCCAAGAGACCCAGTACTTC
D: TRBD1
V: TRBV28
J: TRBJ2-5
size: many

CDR3: CACSLGGDYGYF
DNA: TGTGCCTGCAGCTTAGGTGGGGACTACGGCTACTTC
D: TRBD2
V: TRBV7-8
J: TRBJ2-5
size: NA

CDR3: CASSRSGSDDKQYF
DNA: TGTGCCAGCAGTCGGAGCGGGAGTGACGACAAGCAGTACTTC
D: TRBD2
V: TRBV12-3/TRBV12-4
J: TRBJ2-7
size: NA

CDR3: CANSLAGGSGELFF
DNA: TGTGCCAACAGCTTAGCGGGTGGCAGCGGGGAGCTGTTTTTT
D: TRBD2
V: TRBV11-2
J: TRBJ2-2
size: NA

CDR3: CASRNGGASNQPQHF
DNA: TGTGCCAGCCGGAACGGGGGGGCTAGCAATCAGCCCCAGCATTTT
D: NA
V: TRBV6-6
J: TRBJ1-5
size: many

CDR3: CASSPPPGQGNNEQFF
DNA: TGTGCCAGCAGCCCCCCGCCGGGACAGGGAAACAATGAGCAGTTCTTC
D: TRBD1
V: TRBV11-3
J: TRBJ2-1
size: many

CDR3: CANRLGVNEQFF
DNA: TGTGCCAACAGATTGGGGGTGAATGAGCAGTTCTTC
D: NA
V: TRBV11-3
J: TRBJ2-1
size: NA

CDR3: CVSSQTGGSYGYTF
DNA: TGCGTCAGCAGCCAAACAGGGGGATCCTATGGCTACACCTTC
D: TRBD1
V: TRBV4-1
J: TRBJ1-2
size: NA

CDR3: CASSYQGLAGGETQYF
DNA: TGTGCCAGCAGTTACCAGGGACTAGCGGGAGGAGAGACCCAGTACTTC
D: TRBD2
V: TRBV6-2/TRBV6-3
J: TRBJ2-5
size: many

CDR3: CTSSPTSITGDLFF
DNA: TGTACCAGCAGCCCAACATCGATCACCGGGGACCTGTTTTTT
D: NA
V: TRBV11-1
J: TRBJ2-2
size: NA

CDR3: CATEDQAGANTGELFF
DNA: TGTGCCACCGAGGATCAGGCGGGAGCGAACACTGGGGAGCTGTTTTTT
D: TRBD2
V: TRBV6-2/TRBV6-3
J: TRBJ2-2
size: once

CDR3: CVSSEVGTLPNF
DNA: TGTGTCAGTAGTGAAGTTGGGACGTTGCCCAACTTT
D: NA
V: TRBV6-1
J: TRBJ1-1
size: few

CDR3: CAWSVREGHIQYF
DNA: TGTGCCTGGAGTGTCCGGGAGGGCCACATTCAGTACTTC
D: TRBD2
V: TRBV30
J: TRBJ2-4
size: many

CDR3: CASSSSLTYEQYF
DNA: TGTGCCAGCAGTTCCTCACTTACCTACGAGCAGTACTTC
D: NA
V: TRBV6-5
J: TRBJ2-7
size: many

CDR3: CSVVALTGAGSTDTQYF
DNA: TGCAGCGTTGTGGCATTAACAGGGGCGGGCTCCACAGATACGCAGTATTTT
D: TRBD1
V: TRBV29-1
J: TRBJ2-3
size: many

CDR3: CSAPKNPGLAGWSSYNEQFF
DNA: TGCAGTGCTCCAAAGAATCCGGGACTAGCGGGGTGGAGCTCCTACAATGAGCAGTTCTTC
D: TRBD2
V: TRBV20-1
J: TRBJ2-1
size: NA

CDR3: CTSSPGGAGRYNEQSF
DNA: TGTACCAGCAGCCCCGGCGGCGCGGGCCGGTACAATGAGCAGTCCTTC
D: NA
V: TRBV11-2
J: TRBJ2-1
size: once

CDR3: CASSATIGGQYNEQFF
DNA: TGTGCCAGCAGCGCGACTATCGGGGGCCAGTACAATGAGCAGTTCTTC
D: NA
V: TRBV11-2
J: TRBJ2-1
size: NA

CDR3: CASSFSQGPGNTIYF
DNA: TGTGCCAGCAGCTTCTCTCAGGGACCTGGAAACACCATATATTTT
D: NA
V: TRBV7-8
J: TRBJ1-3
size: many

CDR3: CASRLAGGFQETQYF
DNA: TGTGCCAGCAGATTAGCGGGAGGATTTCAAGAGACCCAGTACTTC
D: TRBD2
V: TRBV12-3/TRBV12-4
J: TRBJ2-5
size: many

CDR3: CAGSLFYEQFF
DNA: TGTGCTGGCAGCTTATTCTATGAGCAGTTCTTC
D: NA
V: TRBV11-3
J: TRBJ2-1
size: NA

CDR3: CASSLIGLQDYGYTF
DNA: TGTGCCAGCAGTTTAATTGGGCTTCAGGACTATGGCTACACCTTC
D: NA
V: TRBV28
J: TRBJ1-2
size: many

CDR3: CASSYSTEINQPQHF
DNA: TGTGCCAGCAGTTACTCTACAGAGATCAATCAGCCCCAGCATTTT
D: NA
V: TRBV6-6
J: TRBJ1-5
size: many

CDR3: CACSFGSLNEQFF
DNA: TGTGCCTGCAGTTTCGGATCTCTCAATGAGCAGTTCTTC
D: NA
V: TRBV28
J: TRBJ2-1
size: NA

CDR3: CANSRGDSHNEQFF
DNA: TGTGCCAACAGCCGGGGGGACTCCCACAATGAGCAGTTCTTC
D: TRBD2
V: TRBV4-2
J: TRBJ2-1
size: NA

CDR3: CASCPNRDGVDYTF
DNA: TGTGCCAGCTGCCCTAACCGGGACGGCGTAGACTACACCTTC
D: NA
V: TRBV6-6
J: TRBJ1-2
size: once

CDR3: CSVEAGWGYYEQYF
DNA: TGCAGCGTTGAAGCGGGCTGGGGCTACTACGAGCAGTACTTC
D: NA
V: TRBV29-1
J: TRBJ2-7
size: NA

CDR3: CASSLAPSSYNERFF
DNA: TGTGCCAGCAGCTTAGCGCCCAGCTCTTACAATGAGCGGTTCTTC
D: NA
V: TRBV11-2
J: TRBJ2-1
size: NA

CDR3: CASIYGDGPFNPYEQYF
DNA: TGTGCCAGCATATATGGGGACGGACCATTCAACCCCTACGAGCAGTACTTC
D: NA
V: TRBV11-3
J: TRBJ2-7
size: NA

CDR3: CASKGRVGEADTQYF
DNA: TGTGCCAGCAAAGGGAGGGTGGGAGAAGCAGATACACAGTATTTT
D: TRBD2
V: TRBV6-1
J: TRBJ2-3
size: NA

CDR3: CASKQTRGWYYEHYF
DNA: TGTGCCAGCAAACAGACCCGGGGATGGTACTACGAGCACTACTTC
D: NA
V: TRBV11-2
J: TRBJ2-7
size: NA

CDR3: CASTRLAFNEQLF
DNA: TGTGCCAGCACTCGACTAGCGTTCAATGAGCAGCTCTTC
D: TRBD2
V: TRBV28
J: TRBJ2-1
size: NA

CDR3: CASSFGGQGHGEQYF
DNA: TGTGCCAGCAGTTTTGGCGGACAGGGTCACGGCGAGCAGTACTTC
D: TRBD1
V: TRBV12-3/TRBV12-4
J: TRBJ2-7
size: many

CDR3: CTSSLTAGLNNEQYF
DNA: TGTACCAGCAGTTTAACCGCCGGTCTGAACAATGAGCAGTACTTC
D: NA
V: TRBV12-3/TRBV12-4
J: TRBJ2-7
size: NA

CDR3: CASSSKQGQYF
DNA: TGTGCCAGCAGCTCCAAACAGGGGCAGTACTTC
D: TRBD1
V: TRBV12-3/TRBV12-4
J: TRBJ2-4
size: many

CDR3: CAGSRDRASDEQYF
DNA: TGTGCCGGCAGCCGCGACAGGGCCTCGGACGAGCAGTACTTC
D: TRBD1
V: TRBV11-2
J: TRBJ2-7
size: NA

CDR3: CAITSGTSYWQYF
DNA: TGTGCCATCACTAGCGGGACGTCCTACTGGCAGTACTTC
D: TRBD2
V: TRBV28
J: TRBJ2-7
size: NA

CDR3: CSVVVSLNTGELFF
DNA: TGCAGCGTTGTTGTTAGCCTGAACACCGGGGAGCTGTTTTTT
D: NA
V: TRBV29-1
J: TRBJ2-2
size: many

CDR3: CASRLTGSNTEAFF
DNA: TGTGCCAGCAGGCTGACAGGCAGCAACACTGAAGCTTTCTTT
D: NA
V: TRBV28
J: TRBJ1-1
size: few

CDR3: CANSQGGTSGNSGANVLAF
DNA: TGTGCCAACAGCCAGGGGGGGACTAGCGGGAACTCTGGGGCCAACGTCCTGGCTTTC
D: TRBD2
V: TRBV5-4
J: TRBJ2-6
size: NA

CDR3: CASSSGTGGNQPQHF
DNA: TGCGCCAGCAGCTCCGGGACAGGGGGCAATCAGCCCCAGCATTTT
D: TRBD1
V: TRBV5-1
J: TRBJ1-5
size: NA

CDR3: CACAGTAYNEQFF
DNA: TGTGCCTGTGCCGGGACAGCCTACAATGAGCAGTTCTTC
D: TRBD1
V: TRBV30
J: TRBJ2-1
size: many

CDR3: CASSLPGGRRNERLF
DNA: TGTGCCAGCAGTTTACCGGGCGGGAGGCGTAATGAGCGGCTCTTC
D: TRBD2
V: TRBV12-3/TRBV12-4
J: TRBJ2-1
size: NA

CDR3: CASSAWVEVSEAFF
DNA: TGTGCCAGCAGTGCCTGGGTGGAGGTCTCTGAAGCTTTCTTT
D: NA
V: TRBV6-1
J: TRBJ1-1
size: once

CDR3: CASSRDPYKGRAVTQYF
DNA: TGCGCCAGCAGCCGAGATCCCTACAAGGGGCGAGCGGTTACGCAGTATTTT
D: NA
V: TRBV4-1
J: TRBJ2-3
size: NA

CDR3: CSAVVDRTEAFF
DNA: TGCAGCGCGGTCGTGGACAGGACTGAAGCTTTCTTT
D: TRBD1
V: TRBV29-1
J: TRBJ1-1
size: NA

CDR3: CASCEGSGSTGDLFF
DNA: TGTGCCAGCTGTGAGGGTAGCGGGAGCACCGGGGATCTGTTTTTT
D: TRBD2
V: TRBV6-1
J: TRBJ2-2
size: NA

CDR3: CASSLARQFLTYGYTF
DNA: TGTGCCAGCAGCTTAGCGCGACAGTTCCTCACTTATGGCTACACCTTC
D: NA
V: TRBV7-8
J: TRBJ1-2
size: many

CDR3: CASSLTLDSTYNELFF
DNA: TGTGCCAGCAGCCTCACACTGGACTCTACATACAATGAGCTGTTCTTC
D: NA
V: TRBV11-1
J: TRBJ2-1
size: NA

CDR3: CSIHTGGYGYTF
DNA: TGCAGCATTCATACGGGGGGCTATGGCTACACCTTC
D: NA
V: TRBV29-1
J: TRBJ1-2
size: NA

CDR3: CACSPGPNNEQFF
DNA: TGTGCCTGCAGCCCAGGACCAAACAATGAGCAGTTCTTC
D: NA
V: TRBV13
J: TRBJ2-1
size: NA

CDR3: CASDLDRGLVPEQYF
DNA: TGTGCCAGCGATTTAGATAGGGGACTAGTTCCCGAGCAGTATTTC
D: TRBD2
V: TRBV11-2
J: TRBJ2-7
size: NA